The clone carrying this T cell receptor beta chain was seen at least ten times. Per germline, CDR1 MNHEY and CDR2 SVGEGT. The CDR3 runs 13 residues. The V gene lost 6 bases and the J gene lost 2 bases, with 5 bases spanning the gap. To make TCR beta libraries, researchers used iRepertoire HTBI primers and Arm-PCR of CDR3 regions. TCRdb independently ran MiXCR on the multiplex PCR reads; one entry per CDR3 protein. The sample has about 320,000 distinct CDR3 sequences, 15% to 20% seen once; the top ten hold roughly 40%. As for time point: newly diagnosed GD, antithyroid drugs for less than 3 months. The TCR library was prepared using RNA isolated from PBMCs. This record comes from a study of regulatory T cells in long-lasting Graves disease.

The material was peripheral blood mononuclear cells (PBMCs), obtained at new diagnosis, from a patient treated with antithyroid drugs. The chain combines TRBV6-2 or TRBV6-3 with TRBJ1-6; D remains unclear. The source is a female donor with Graves disease. CDR3 residues: CASSRTYNSPLHF. CDR3 DNA: TGTGCCAGCAGCCGGACCTATAATTCACCCCTCCACTTT.